The 12 T cell receptor beta chains listed next were all sequenced from one sample in a study of response to subunit inactivated influenza vaccine. TCRdb itself ran the RT-PCR reads through MiXCR, one entry per CDR3 protein. Of more than 700,000 distinct CDR3 sequences in the sample, approximately 21% were seen once. The sequences come from PBMCs from blood, collected roughly 5 days after vaccination. The receptors derive from a man between 50 and 59 years old who received an inactivated influenza vaccine.

CDR3: CSARLAGRFYNEQFF. DNA for the CDR3: TGCAGTGCTAGATTGGCGGGAAGATTCTACAATGAGCAGTTCTTC. The V and J genes are TRBV20-1 and TRBJ2-1; D may be TRBD2 (6 bases). The CDR3 spans 15 residues. Trimming removed 2 bases from V and 3 bases from J, with 14 bases in between. Germline CDR1 is DFQATT and CDR2 is SNEGSKA (reference sequence).

The chain joins TRBV20-1 to TRBJ2-3; TRBD1 aligns across 7 bases. The length of the CDR3 is 16 residues. Trimming at V came to 0 bases and at J to 3 bases, leaving 9 bases not matched to a gene. Germline values: CDR1 DFQATT, CDR2 SNEGSKA (reference sequence). For the CDR3, the DNA is TGCAGTGCTAGAGATACAGGGGCTTGGAGAACAGATACGCAGTATTTT. Translating gives CSARDTGAWRTDTQYF.

The V and J genes are TRBV27 and TRBJ2-7, with D uncertain. The CDR3 extends over 14 amino acids. Per the germline V gene, CDR1 is MNHEY and CDR2 is SMNVEV (reference sequence). The V end was cut by 0 bases, the J end by 7 bases, with 13 bases between. This CDR3 reads CASSLSSIVGEQYF. Written as DNA, the CDR3 is TGTGCCAGCAGTTTATCTAGTATCGTGGGTGAGCAGTACTTC.

This clonotype was counted ten times or more. The rearrangement uses TRBV9 and TRBJ2-7; D gene ambiguous. The CDR3 is 14 amino acids. The V end lost 4 bases, the J end lost 0 bases, and 11 bases lay between the germline ends. Germline CDR1 SGDLS, CDR2 YYNGEE. CDR3 nucleotides: TGTGCCAGCAGCCTTCTAGACGGCTCCTACGAGCAGTACTTC. Translating gives CASSLLDGSYEQYF.

V and J are TRBV7-9 and TRBJ2-1; D call uncertain. The V end was cut by 1 base, the J end by 7 bases, with 11 bases between. Germline V gene data show CDR1 as SEHNR and CDR2 as FQNEAQ (reference sequence). The CDR3 has 14 residues. The CDR3 DNA reads TGTGCCAGCAGCTTAGGGGCTACAAGGAATGAGCAGTTCTTC. It is translated as CASSLGATRNEQFF. Full variable domain (outside the CDR3, taken from reference TRBV7-9 and TRBJ2-1): DTGVSQNPRHKITKRGQNVTFRCDPISEHNRLYWYRQTLGQGPEFLTYFQNEAQLEKSRLLSDRFSAERPKGSFSTLEIQRTEQGDSAMYLCASSLGATRNEQFFGPGTRLTVL.

This clonotype was counted between two and nine times. The chain uses TRBV5-1 and TRBJ2-5; 7 nucleotides align to TRBD1. CDR1 is SGHRS and CDR2 is YFSETQ in the germline V gene. The CDR3 covers 13 residues. With V trimmed by 3 bases and J by 4 bases, 3 bases remained unmatched. Here the CDR3 DNA reads TGCGCCAGCAGCTATGACAGGGCAGAGACCCAGTACTTC. Its protein product is CASSYDRAETQYF.

DNA for the CDR3: TGTGCCAGCAGTCTAGATACCACGGGTTGGACGGATAGCTCCTACAATGAGCAGTTCTTC. It encodes CASSLDTTGWTDSSYNEQFF. The V gene is TRBV28, the J gene TRBJ2-1; D remains ambiguous. This CDR3 contains 20 residues. V lost 5 bases, J lost 0 bases, and 26 bases lay in between. Germline assignment: CDR1 MDHEN and CDR2 SYDVKM.

This clonotype was detected a few times. J is TRBJ1-3 and V is TRBV28, with TRBD1 matching over 7 bases. This CDR3 contains 16 residues. In germline, CDR1 is MDHEN, CDR2 SYDVKM. The V gene end was trimmed by 2 bases and the J gene end by 3 bases; junction bases not matched to a gene: 7. CDR3 protein: CASSLGDSYYGNTIYF. Written as DNA, the CDR3 is TGTGCCAGCAGTTTAGGGGACAGCTATTATGGAAACACCATATATTTT.

This clonotype was seen more than once but under ten times. J is TRBJ2-7 and V is TRBV6-5, with D possibly being TRBD1 (6 bases). Germline V gene sequence: CDR1 MNHEY, CDR2 SVGAGI. With 4 bases removed from V and 4 bases from J, the gap between germline ends came to 17 bases. The CDR3 consists of 15 residues. The CDR3 DNA reads as TGTGCCAGCAGTTCAATCACAGGGAATTTGTACGAGCAGTACTTC. Its translation: CASSSITGNLYEQYF.

The chain has TRBV7-9 and TRBJ2-1; TRBD2 agrees at 7 bases. Germline V gene data show CDR1 as SEHNR and CDR2 as FQNEAQ (reference sequence). This CDR3 spans 16 amino acids. J was trimmed by 3 bases and V by 1 base; bases with no gene match: 6. The chain's CDR3 is CASSLGTRGSYNEQFF. CDR3 in DNA: TGTGCCAGCAGCTTAGGGACTAGAGGGAGCTACAATGAGCAGTTCTTC.

This clonotype was recorded at least ten times. The chain carries TRBV11-3 and TRBJ2-2; D not resolved. Trimming stripped 4 bases from V and 4 bases from J, with 4 bases between. The V gene's germline CDR1 is SGHNT and CDR2 YENEEA. This CDR3 contains 12 residues. CDR3 DNA: TGTGCCAGCAGCTCTAGCACCGGGGAGCTGTTTTTT. Translation gives CASSSSTGELFF.

This clonotype was seen a few times. The rearrangement joins TRBV5-1 to TRBJ2-1, with TRBD2 matching 10 bases. Per the germline V gene, CDR1 is SGHRS and CDR2 is YFSETQ. Trimming at V came to 1 base and at J to 5 bases, leaving 3 bases not matched to a gene. This CDR3 has 15 residues. This CDR3 is CASSLSLAGDNEQFF. For the CDR3, the DNA is TGCGCCAGCAGCTTGTCGCTAGCGGGAGACAATGAGCAGTTCTTC.